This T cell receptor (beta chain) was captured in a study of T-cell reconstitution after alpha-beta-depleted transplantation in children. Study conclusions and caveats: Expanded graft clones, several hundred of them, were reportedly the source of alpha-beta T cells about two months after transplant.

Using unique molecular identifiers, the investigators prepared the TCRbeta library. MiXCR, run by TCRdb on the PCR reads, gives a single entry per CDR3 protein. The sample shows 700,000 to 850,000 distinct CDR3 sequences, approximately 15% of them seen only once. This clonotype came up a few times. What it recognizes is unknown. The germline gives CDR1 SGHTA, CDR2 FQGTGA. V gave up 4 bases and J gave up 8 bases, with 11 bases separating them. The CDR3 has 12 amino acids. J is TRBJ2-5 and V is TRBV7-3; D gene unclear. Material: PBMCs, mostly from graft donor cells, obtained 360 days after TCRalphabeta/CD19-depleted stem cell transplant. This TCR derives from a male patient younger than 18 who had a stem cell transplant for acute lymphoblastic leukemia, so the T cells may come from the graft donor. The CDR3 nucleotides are TGTGCCAGCAGCTCCCCGATGGGAACCCAGTACTTC. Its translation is CASSSPMGTQYF.